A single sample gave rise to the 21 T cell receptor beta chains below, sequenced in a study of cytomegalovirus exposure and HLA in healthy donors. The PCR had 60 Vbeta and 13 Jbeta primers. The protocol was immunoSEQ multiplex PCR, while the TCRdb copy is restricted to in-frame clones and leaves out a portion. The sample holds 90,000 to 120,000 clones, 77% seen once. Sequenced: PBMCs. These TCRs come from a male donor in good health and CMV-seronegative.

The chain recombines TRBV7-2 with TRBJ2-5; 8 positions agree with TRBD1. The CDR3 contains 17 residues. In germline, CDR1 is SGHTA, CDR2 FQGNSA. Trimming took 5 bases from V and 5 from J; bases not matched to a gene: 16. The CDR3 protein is CASSPHPGQGSWETQYF. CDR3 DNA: TGTGCCAGCAGCCCCCATCCCGGACAGGGCTCATGGGAGACCCAGTACTTC. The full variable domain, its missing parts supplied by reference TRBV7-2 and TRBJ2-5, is GAGVSQSPSNKVTEKGKDVELRCDPISGHTALYWYRQSLGQGLEFLIYFQGNSAPDKSGLPSDRFSAERTGGSVSTLTIQRTQQEDSAVYLCASSPHPGQGSWETQYFGPGTRLLVL.

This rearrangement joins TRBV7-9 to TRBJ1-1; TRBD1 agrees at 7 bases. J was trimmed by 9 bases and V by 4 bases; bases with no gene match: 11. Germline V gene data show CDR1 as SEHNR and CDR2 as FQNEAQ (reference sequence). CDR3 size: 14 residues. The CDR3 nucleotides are TGTGCCAGCAGCTACCCGGGGGCAGGGGGACAAGCTTTCTTT. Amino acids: CASSYPGAGGQAFF.

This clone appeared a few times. The CDR3 here is CASSIGTGDTDTQYF. The CDR3 DNA is TGTGCCAGCAGCATCGGGACAGGGGACACAGATACGCAGTATTTT. V usage is TRBV11-3 and J usage is TRBJ2-3; 10 bases match TRBD1. V shed 5 bases and J 2 bases; nucleotides not matched to a gene: 4. The CDR3 contains 15 residues. Germline lookup yields CDR1 SGHNT and CDR2 YENEEA.

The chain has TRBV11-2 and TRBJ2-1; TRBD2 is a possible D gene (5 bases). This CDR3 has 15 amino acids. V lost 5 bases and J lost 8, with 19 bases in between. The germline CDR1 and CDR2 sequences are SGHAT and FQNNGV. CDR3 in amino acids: CASSESRGSGYEQFF. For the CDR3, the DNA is TGTGCCAGCAGCGAAAGTCGTGGGAGTGGCTATGAGCAGTTCTTC.

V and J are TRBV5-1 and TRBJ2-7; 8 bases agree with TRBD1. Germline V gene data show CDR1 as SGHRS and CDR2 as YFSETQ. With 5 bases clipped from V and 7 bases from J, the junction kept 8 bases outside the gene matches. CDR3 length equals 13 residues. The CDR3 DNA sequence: TGCGCCAGCAGTCGACCAGGGGGCGGGGAGCAGTACTTC. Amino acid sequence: CASSRPGGGEQYF.

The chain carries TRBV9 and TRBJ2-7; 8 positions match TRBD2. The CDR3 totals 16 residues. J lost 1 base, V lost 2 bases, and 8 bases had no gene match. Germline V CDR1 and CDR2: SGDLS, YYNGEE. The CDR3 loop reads CASSVHTSGPSYEQYF. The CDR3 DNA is TGTGCCAGCAGCGTCCACACTAGCGGCCCTTCCTACGAGCAGTACTTC.

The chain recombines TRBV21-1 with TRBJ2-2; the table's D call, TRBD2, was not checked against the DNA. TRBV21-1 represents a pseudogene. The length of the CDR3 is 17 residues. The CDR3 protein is CASSKLRTSGKSGELFF. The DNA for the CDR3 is TGTGCCAGCAGCAAACTCCGGACTAGCGGGAAGTCCGGGGAGCTGTTTTTT.

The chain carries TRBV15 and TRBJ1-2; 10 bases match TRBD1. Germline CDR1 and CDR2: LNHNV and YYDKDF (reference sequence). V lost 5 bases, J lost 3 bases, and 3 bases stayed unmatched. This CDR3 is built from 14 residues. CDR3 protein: CATSSGTGDYGYTF. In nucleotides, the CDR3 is TGTGCCACCAGCTCCGGGACAGGGGACTATGGCTACACCTTC.

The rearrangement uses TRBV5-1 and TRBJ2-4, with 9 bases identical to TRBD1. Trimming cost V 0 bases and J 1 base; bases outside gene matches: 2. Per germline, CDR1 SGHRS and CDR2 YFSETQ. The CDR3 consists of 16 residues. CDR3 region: CASSLAGQGAKNIQYF. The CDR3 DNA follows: TGCGCCAGCAGCTTGGCCGGACAGGGGGCCAAAAACATTCAGTACTTC.

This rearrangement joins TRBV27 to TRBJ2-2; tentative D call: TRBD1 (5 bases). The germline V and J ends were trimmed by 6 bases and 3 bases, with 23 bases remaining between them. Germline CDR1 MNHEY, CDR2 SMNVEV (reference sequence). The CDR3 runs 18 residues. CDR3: CASSPTDRRGLYTGELFF. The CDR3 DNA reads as TGTGCCAGCAGCCCCACTGACAGACGTGGTTTGTACACCGGGGAGCTGTTTTTT.

The CDR3 nucleotides read TGTGCCAGCAACAATAGGGAGGGCCGGCGTAATGAGCAGTTCTTC. This gives the protein CASNNREGRRNEQFF. The chain joins TRBV6-1 to TRBJ2-1, with 7 bases that match TRBD2. This CDR3 contains 15 residues. CDR1 MNHNS and CDR2 SASEGT come from the germline V gene. J was trimmed by 7 bases and V by 7 bases; bases with no gene match: 13.

This CDR3 is CSAKAGEFYEQYF. The CDR3 bases are TGCAGCGCCAAAGCGGGAGAGTTCTACGAGCAGTACTTC. This chain links TRBV29-1 with TRBJ2-7, with 8 positions matching TRBD2. Germline loops: CDR1 SQVTM, CDR2 ANQGSEA. Trimming removed 7 bases from V and 3 bases from J; junction bases left unmatched: 8. The CDR3 length is 13 residues.

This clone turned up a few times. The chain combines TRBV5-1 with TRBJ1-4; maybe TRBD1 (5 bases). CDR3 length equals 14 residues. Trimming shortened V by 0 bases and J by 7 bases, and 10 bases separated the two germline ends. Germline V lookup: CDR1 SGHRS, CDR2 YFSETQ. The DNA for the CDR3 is TGCGCCAGCAGCTTGGAGGGGCGGGGTGAAAAACTGTTTTTT. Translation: CASSLEGRGEKLFF.

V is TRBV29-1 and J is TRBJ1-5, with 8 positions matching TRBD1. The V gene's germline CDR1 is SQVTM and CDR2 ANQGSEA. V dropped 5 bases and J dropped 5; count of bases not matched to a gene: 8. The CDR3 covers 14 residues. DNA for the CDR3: TGCAGCGTTACCCTCGACAGGGGCGATCAGCCCCAGCATTTT. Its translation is CSVTLDRGDQPQHF.

In DNA, the CDR3 is TGTGCCAGCAGCTTGTTCTTAGCGGGAGGTACCGGGGAGCTGTTTTTT. As protein: CASSLFLAGGTGELFF. The chain joins TRBV5-6 to TRBJ2-2, with TRBD2 identical over 10 bases. The J segment lost 5 bases and the V segment lost 1 base, leaving 5 bases of the junction unmatched. The CDR3 is 16 residues long. Germline assignment: CDR1 SGHDT and CDR2 YYEEEE.

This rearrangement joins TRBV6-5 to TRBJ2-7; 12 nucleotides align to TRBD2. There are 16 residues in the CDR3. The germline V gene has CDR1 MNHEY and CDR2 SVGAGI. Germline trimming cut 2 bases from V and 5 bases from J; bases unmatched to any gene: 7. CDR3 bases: TGTGCCAGCAGTTACGTGCTAGCGGGAGGGAAGAACGAGCAGTACTTC. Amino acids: CASSYVLAGGKNEQYF.

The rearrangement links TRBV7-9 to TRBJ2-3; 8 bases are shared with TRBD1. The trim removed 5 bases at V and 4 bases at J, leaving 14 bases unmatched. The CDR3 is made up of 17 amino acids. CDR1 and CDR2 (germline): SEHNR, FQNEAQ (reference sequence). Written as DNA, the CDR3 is TGTGCCAGCAGCCCACAGACAGGGGTACACAGGGCAGATACGCAGTATTTT. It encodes CASSPQTGVHRADTQYF.

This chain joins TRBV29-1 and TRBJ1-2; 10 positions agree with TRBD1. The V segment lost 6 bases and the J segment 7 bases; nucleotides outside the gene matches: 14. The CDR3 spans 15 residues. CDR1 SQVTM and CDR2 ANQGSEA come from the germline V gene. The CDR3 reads CSVVGRQGAGLGYTF. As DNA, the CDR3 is TGCAGCGTGGTAGGCCGACAGGGGGCCGGTCTTGGCTACACCTTC.

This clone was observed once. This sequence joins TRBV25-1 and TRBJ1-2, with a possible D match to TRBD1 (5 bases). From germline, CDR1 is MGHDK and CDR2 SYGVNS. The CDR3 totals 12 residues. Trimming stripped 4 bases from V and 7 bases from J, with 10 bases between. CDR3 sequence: CASSAAGGGYTF. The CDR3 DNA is TGTGCCAGCAGTGCCGCGGGGGGTGGCTACACCTTC.

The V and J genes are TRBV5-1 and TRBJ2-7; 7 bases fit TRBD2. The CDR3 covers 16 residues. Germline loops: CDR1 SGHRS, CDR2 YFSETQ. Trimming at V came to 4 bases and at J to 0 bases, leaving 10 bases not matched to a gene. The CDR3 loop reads CASSTGLSGRSYEQYF. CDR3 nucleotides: TGCGCCAGCAGCACGGGACTATCGGGCCGCTCCTACGAGCAGTACTTC.

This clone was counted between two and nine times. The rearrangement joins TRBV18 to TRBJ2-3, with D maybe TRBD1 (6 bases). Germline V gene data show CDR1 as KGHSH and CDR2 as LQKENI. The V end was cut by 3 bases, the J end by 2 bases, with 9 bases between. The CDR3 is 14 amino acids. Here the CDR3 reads CASSPQGPTDTQYF. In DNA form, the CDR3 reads TGTGCCAGCTCACCCCAGGGGCCCACAGATACGCAGTATTTT.